This TCR beta chain was retrieved from a study of T cells in Graves' hyperthyroidism and ophthalmopathy. Whole-study findings and limits: From stable hyperthyroidism, ophthalmopathy was separated by a 13 V-J model.

Using RNA transcripts as the source, TCR beta CDR3 regions were amplified. When the TCR CDR3 underwent first-round RT-PCR, the HTBI primer set was used. MiXCR, applied by TCRdb to the multiplex PCR reads, yields one record per CDR3 protein. The profile covers 450,000 to 700,000 distinct CDR3 sequences, with approximately 44% appearing a single time and about 8.3% taken by the ten largest. This clonotype was found many times. What it binds is unknown. Graves' hyperthyroidism was deemed stable given no ophthalmopathy progression within 18 months. These patients, aged 18 to 65, had recently diagnosed hyperthyroidism lasting under 2 months. Patients with uncontrolled infections, other autoimmune diseases, pregnancy or lactation were excluded. Trimming cost V 5 bases and J 6 bases; bases outside gene matches: 10. Germline V lookup: CDR1 SEHNR, CDR2 FQNEAQ (reference sequence). The CDR3 is made up of 17 amino acids.

The specimen was peripheral blood or thyroid tissue (not recorded which). The genes are TRBV7-9 and TRBJ2-5, with 15 bases that match TRBD2. The receptor comes from a woman younger than 30 with Graves' hyperthyroidism. CDR3 sequence: CASSPKPGTSGRQTQYF. CDR3 coding DNA: TGTGCCAGCAGCCCAAAGCCAGGGACTAGCGGGAGGCAGACCCAGTACTTC.